This T cell receptor (beta chain) was found in a study of T-cell memory formation after mild COVID-19. This clonotype was recorded a few times. Employing constant-segment primers, 5'RACE generated TCR alpha and TCR beta cDNA libraries bearing sample barcodes and UMIs. TCRdb reanalysed the 5' RACE reads using MiXCR and keeps one entry per CDR3 protein. The sample carries some 350,000 distinct CDR3 sequences, about an eighth recorded once. The V gene's germline CDR1 is SGHRS and CDR2 YFSETQ. V trimming: 3 bases; J trimming: 9 bases; junction bases outside the gene matches: 4. The CDR3 totals 15 residues.

This TCR was recovered from a man aged 18 to 30 who had mild COVID-19 (a few samples of this study predate the infection). Cell type and time point are not known. The sequencing input was PBMCs or a T cell subset sorted from them (not recorded which). The V gene is TRBV5-1, the J gene TRBJ2-1, with TRBD2 identical over 15 bases. The chain's CDR3 is CASSWTSGGASEQFF. The CDR3 DNA follows: TGCGCCAGCAGCTGGACTAGCGGGGGGGCCAGTGAGCAGTTCTTC.